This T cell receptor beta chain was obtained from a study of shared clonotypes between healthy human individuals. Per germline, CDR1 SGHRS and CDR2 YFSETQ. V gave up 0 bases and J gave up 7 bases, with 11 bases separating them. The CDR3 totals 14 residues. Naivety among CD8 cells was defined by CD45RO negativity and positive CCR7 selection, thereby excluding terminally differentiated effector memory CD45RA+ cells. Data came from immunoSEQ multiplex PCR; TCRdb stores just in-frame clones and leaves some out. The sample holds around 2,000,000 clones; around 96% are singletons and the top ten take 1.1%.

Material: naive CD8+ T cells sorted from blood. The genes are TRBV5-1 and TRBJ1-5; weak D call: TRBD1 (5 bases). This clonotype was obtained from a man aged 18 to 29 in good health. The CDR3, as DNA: TGCGCCAGCAGCTTGGGGCAGGGTAAACAGCCCCAGCATTTT. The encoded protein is CASSLGQGKQPQHF.